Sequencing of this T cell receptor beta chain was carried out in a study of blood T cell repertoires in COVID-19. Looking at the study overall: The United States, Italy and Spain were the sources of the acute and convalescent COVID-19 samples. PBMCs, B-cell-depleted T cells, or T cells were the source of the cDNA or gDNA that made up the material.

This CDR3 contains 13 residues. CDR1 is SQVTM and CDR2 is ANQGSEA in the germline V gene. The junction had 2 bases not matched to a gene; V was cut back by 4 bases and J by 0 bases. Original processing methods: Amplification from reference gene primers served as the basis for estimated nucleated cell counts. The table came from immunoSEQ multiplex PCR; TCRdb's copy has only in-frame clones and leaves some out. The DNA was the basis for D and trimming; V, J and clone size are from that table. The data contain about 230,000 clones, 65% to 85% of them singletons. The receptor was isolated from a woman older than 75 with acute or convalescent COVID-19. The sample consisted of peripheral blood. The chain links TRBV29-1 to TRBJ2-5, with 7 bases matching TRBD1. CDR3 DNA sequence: TGCAGCGTTGGACAGGGCTACCAAGAGACCCAGTACTTC. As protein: CSVGQGYQETQYF. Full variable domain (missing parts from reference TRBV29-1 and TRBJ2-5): SAVISQKPSRDICQRGTSLTIQCQVDSQVTMMFWYRQQPGQSLTLIATANQGSEATYESGFVIDKFPISRPNLTFSTLTVSNMSPEDSSIYLCSVGQGYQETQYFGPGTRLLVL.